The 26 T cell receptor beta chains below come from one sample, sequenced in a study of ipilimumab plus nivolumab after autologous stem cell transplantation. Profiled with immunoSEQ multiplex PCR; TCRdb holds only in-frame clones, not every one. The table shows about 15,000 clones, with 70% to 85% occurring only once. The sample was PBMCs, taken in a trial of ipilimumab plus nivolumab as post-transplant consolidation. These receptors all stem from a male donor with diffuse large B-cell lymphoma.

V is TRBV9 and J is TRBJ1-5; TRBD1 matches at 10 bases. The length of the CDR3 is 18 residues. V dropped 6 bases and J dropped 2; count of bases not matched to a gene: 14. Germline V lookup: CDR1 SGDLS, CDR2 YYNGEE. CDR3 nucleotide sequence: TGTGCCAGCAAGAGACAGGGGGCGAGGGAGATAGGCAATCAGCCCCAGCATTTT. Its translation is CASKRQGAREIGNQPQHF.

V gene TRBV21-1 combines with J gene TRBJ2-1; the tabulated D call, TRBD1, remains unverified against the DNA. TRBV21-1 has pseudogene status. This CDR3 is built from 16 residues. The CDR3: CASSRFWAQSYNEQFF. The CDR3 DNA follows: TGTGCCAGCAGCAGATTCTGGGCGCAGTCCTACAATGAGCAGTTCTTC.

The chain carries TRBV6-1 and TRBJ1-2; D unclear. Trimming pared 4 bases from V and 4 bases from J, leaving 4 bases between. The CDR3 spans 11 residues. Germline CDR1 reads MNHNS; CDR2 reads SASEGT. CDR3 sequence reads: CASSGPYGYTF. The CDR3, as DNA: TGTGCCAGCAGTGGCCCCTATGGCTACACCTTC.

This rearrangement joins TRBV10-3 to TRBJ1-5, with D unresolved. Germline CDR1 and CDR2: ENHRY and SYGVKD. The germline V and J ends were trimmed by 7 bases and 0 bases, with 10 bases remaining between them. This CDR3 spans 14 amino acids. The CDR3: CAIKQQSSNQPQHF. The CDR3 DNA reads as TGTGCCATCAAACAGCAAAGTAGCAATCAGCCCCAGCATTTT.

This clone appeared a few times. The CDR3 is CAWSVAGGQNYGYTF. The DNA for the CDR3 is TGTGCCTGGAGTGTAGCGGGGGGGCAGAACTATGGCTACACCTTC. This chain uses TRBV30 with TRBJ1-2; possible D gene TRBD1, 6 bases. V shed 0 bases and J shed 2 bases, with 13 bases lying between them. From germline, CDR1 is GTSNPN and CDR2 SVGIG (reference sequence). The CDR3 is 15 residues long.

V usage is TRBV5-1 and J usage is TRBJ2-3; possible D gene TRBD1, 5 bases. V dropped 0 bases and J dropped 2 bases, with 10 bases sitting between them. The CDR3 is 15 residues long. Germline V lookup: CDR1 SGHRS, CDR2 YFSETQ. The CDR3 sequence is CASSLEGPDTDTQYF. The DNA for the CDR3 is TGCGCCAGCAGCTTGGAGGGGCCCGACACAGATACGCAGTATTTT.

This chain links TRBV6-5 with TRBJ1-2; TRBD1 is a possible D gene (5 bases). In germline, CDR1 is MNHEY, CDR2 SVGAGI. The CDR3 sequence is 15 residues long. The V gene lost 6 bases and the J gene lost 6 bases, with 20 bases spanning the gap. CDR3 bases: TGTGCCAGCAGCCGGGGGGGACGGCGGGCAGATGGCTACACCTTC. Protein product: CASSRGGRRADGYTF.

Notes on this clone: Because the CDR3 is missing its conserved closing phenylalanine or tryptophan, this is likely a read error. The chain combines TRBV7-9 with TRBJ1-2; 12 bases are a match to TRBD1. CDR3 length: 15 residues. From germline, CDR1 is SEHNR and CDR2 FQNEAQ (reference sequence). J gave up 2 bases and V 3 bases, and 1 base lay outside the gene matches. For the CDR3, the DNA is TGTGCCAGCAGCTTGGGACAGGGGGCGAACTATGGCTACACCCTC. This sequence encodes CASSLGQGANYGYTL.

V usage is TRBV19 and J usage is TRBJ1-4; D perhaps matches TRBD1 (5 bases). The CDR3 runs to 13 residues. From germline, CDR1 is LNHDA and CDR2 SQIVND (reference sequence). Trimming left V 5 bases short and J 8 bases short, with 12 bases between. The CDR3, as DNA: TGTGCCAGTAGTTCCCAGGGTTACGAAAAACTGTTTTTT. It translates to CASSSQGYEKLFF. The variable domain in full, with the rest retrieved from reference TRBV19 and TRBJ1-4, is DGGITQSPKYLFRKEGQNVTLSCEQNLNHDAMYWYRQDPGQGLRLIYYSQIVNDFQKGDIAEGYSVSREKKESFPLTVTSAQKNPTAFYLCASSSQGYEKLFFGSGTQLSVL.

The chain recombines TRBV6-1 with TRBJ1-4, with TRBD1 as a possible D gene (6 bases). This CDR3 is built from 19 residues. V was clipped by 4 bases and J by 2 bases, with 23 bases between them. The germline V gene encodes CDR1 MNHNS and CDR2 SASEGT. CDR3 loop: CASSGPGHPAEYTNEKLFF. The CDR3 coding sequence is TGTGCCAGCAGTGGGCCGGGACACCCTGCAGAGTATACTAATGAAAAACTGTTTTTT.

This clone is medium-sized. The chain employs TRBV14 and TRBJ1-1; a weak D match, TRBD1 (6 bases). From germline, CDR1 is SGHDN and CDR2 FVKESK. The CDR3 runs 15 residues. V dropped 2 bases and J dropped 8 bases, with 18 bases sitting between them. The CDR3 here is CASSQIDPGAREAFF. The CDR3 nucleotides are TGTGCCAGCAGCCAAATAGATCCGGGGGCGAGAGAAGCTTTCTTT.

The J gene is TRBJ1-1, the V gene TRBV13, with no clear D. V was pared by 7 bases and J by 2 bases, with 11 bases between. The CDR3 has 13 amino acids. Germline CDR1 PRHDT, CDR2 FYEKMQ (reference sequence). CDR3 DNA sequence: TGTGCCAGCACGCTATCGACAAACACTGAAGCTTTCTTT. Translation gives CASTLSTNTEAFF.

This clone was seen a few times. The chain is built from TRBV10-3 and TRBJ2-7, with TRBD1 matching over 7 bases. The germline V gene encodes CDR1 ENHRY and CDR2 SYGVKD. The CDR3 has 18 amino acids. Trimming removed 10 bases from V and 3 bases from J; junction bases left unmatched: 24. CDR3 DNA: TGTGCCACCGCTCATATATATCGATCGGGACAGTCCTACTACGAGCAGTACTTC. Translation gives CATAHIYRSGQSYYEQYF.

The rearrangement uses TRBV21-1 and TRBJ2-7; the table's D call of TRBD2 was not tested on the DNA. TRBV21-1 is deemed a pseudogene. The CDR3 is 16 amino acids. CDR3 nucleotides: TGTGCCAGCGGGACTAGCGGGAAAAATCTCCTCTACGAGCAGTACTTC. Amino acid sequence: CASGTSGKNLLYEQYF.

The chain employs TRBV9 and TRBJ1-2; TRBD1 might be the D (6 bases). V was shortened by 2 bases and J by 4 bases, with 15 bases between the two germline ends. This CDR3 region has 15 residues. Germline CDR1 reads SGDLS; CDR2 reads YYNGEE. This CDR3 is CASSVAGQLGYGYTF. The DNA of the CDR3 is TGTGCCAGCAGCGTTGCGGGACAATTGGGCTATGGCTACACCTTC. The entire variable domain, with the rest obtained from reference TRBV9 and TRBJ1-2, is as follows: DSGVTQTPKHLITATGQRVTLRCSPRSGDLSVYWYQQSLDQGLQFLIQYYNGEERAKGNILERFSAQQFPDLHSELNLSSLELGDSALYFCASSVAGQLGYGYTFGSGTRLTVV.

The chain uses TRBV30 and TRBJ1-5; TRBD1 agrees at 12 bases. From germline, CDR1 is GTSNPN and CDR2 SVGIG (reference sequence). This CDR3 contains 16 residues. The J segment lost 5 bases and the V segment lost 2 bases, leaving 7 bases of the junction unmatched. The DNA for the CDR3 is TGTGCCTGGAGTTTCTCCGGGACAGGGGGCTATCAGCCCCAGCATTTT. Amino acids: CAWSFSGTGGYQPQHF.

V usage is TRBV13 and J usage is TRBJ2-7; D might be TRBD1 (6 bases). V was clipped by 5 bases and J by 4 bases, with 21 bases between them. Per the germline V gene, CDR1 is PRHDT and CDR2 is FYEKMQ (reference sequence). The CDR3 consists of 16 residues. The CDR3 region has the DNA TGTGCCAGCAGCCGCGGACAGTCACTCGGGTCGTACGAGCAGTACTTC. Protein product: CASSRGQSLGSYEQYF.

This chain joins TRBV30 and TRBJ1-2; 7 bases align to TRBD1. The V gene's germline CDR1 is GTSNPN and CDR2 SVGIG (reference sequence). V shed 5 bases, J shed 2 bases, and the junction held 14 bases outside the gene matches. This CDR3 contains 16 residues. The CDR3 nucleotides read TGTGCCTGGGGGTCCGTTTACAGGGGCCCGAACTATGGCTACACCTTC. Translated: CAWGSVYRGPNYGYTF.

The V call is TRBV5-1, the J call TRBJ2-1, with D unclear. Germline V gene sequence: CDR1 SGHRS, CDR2 YFSETQ. The V and J ends lost 4 bases and 0 bases respectively, with 8 bases between them. The CDR3 extends over 14 amino acids. The CDR3 spells CASSPTVSYNEQFF. The CDR3 region has the DNA TGCGCCAGCAGCCCGACGGTCTCCTACAATGAGCAGTTCTTC. The whole variable domain, filled in from reference TRBV5-1 and TRBJ2-1, reads KAGVTQTPRYLIKTRGQQVTLSCSPISGHRSVSWYQQTPGQGLQFLFEYFSETQRNKGNFPGRFSGRQFSNSRSEMNVSTLELGDSALYLCASSPTVSYNEQFFGPGTRLTVL.

This clone appeared once. This chain connects TRBV19 to TRBJ2-1, with TRBD2 identical over 7 bases. Germline V gene lookup returns CDR1 LNHDA and CDR2 SQIVND (reference sequence). This CDR3 is 19 amino acids long. With 1 base clipped from V and 1 base from J, the junction kept 13 bases outside the gene matches. The CDR3 DNA follows: TGTGCCAGTAGTATAGTATTCCGTGAGACTAGCCAGTCCTACAATGAGCAGTTCTTC. As protein: CASSIVFRETSQSYNEQFF.

Here the CDR3 DNA reads TGTGCCAGCAGCTTAGGGACAGGAGCGAACACTGAAGCTTTCTTT. This translates into CASSLGTGANTEAFF. The gene calls are TRBV7-9 and TRBJ1-1; 7 bases are shared with TRBD1. Germline V gene data show CDR1 as SEHNR and CDR2 as FQNEAQ (reference sequence). Losses at the gene ends were 1 base for V and 1 base for J; bases not matched to a gene: 3. The CDR3 has 15 residues. The full variable domain, in which reference TRBV7-9 and TRBJ1-1 provide the parts outside the CDR3, is DTGVSQNPRHKITKRGQNVTFRCDPISEHNRLYWYRQTLGQGPEFLTYFQNEAQLEKSRLLSDRFSAERPKGSFSTLEIQRTEQGDSAMYLCASSLGTGANTEAFFGQGTRLTVV.

The CDR3, as DNA: TGTGCCAGCAGCTTAGGAGCAGGGGCAGCTTCACCCCTCCACTTT. This gives the protein CASSLGAGAASPLHF. V gene TRBV11-2 combines with J gene TRBJ1-6; a weak D match, TRBD1 (6 bases). The CDR3 has 15 residues. Germline V gives CDR1 SGHAT, CDR2 FQNNGV. The V end was cut by 1 base, the J end by 9 bases, with 13 bases between. Drawing the rest from reference TRBV11-2 and TRBJ1-6, the complete variable domain is EAGVAQSPRYKIIEKRQSVAFWCNPISGHATLYWYQQILGQGPKLLIQFQNNGVVDDSQLPKDRFSAERLKGVDSTLKIQPAKLEDSAVYLCASSLGAGAASPLHFGNGTRLTVT.

The chain combines TRBV7-9 with TRBJ2-1; D perhaps matches TRBD2 (6 bases). The CDR3 has 15 amino acids. Germline V gene data show CDR1 as SEHNR and CDR2 as FQNEAQ (reference sequence). V was cut by 5 bases and J by 1 base, with 12 bases left in between. CDR3 region: CASSPRGGSYNEQFF. DNA for the CDR3: TGTGCCAGCAGCCCTCGGGGAGGTTCCTACAATGAGCAGTTCTTC.

This clone was counted a few times. V and J are TRBV6-5 and TRBJ2-2; 8 bases agree with TRBD2. The germline CDR1 and CDR2 sequences are MNHEY and SVGAGI. The CDR3 consists of 15 residues. The V segment lost 2 bases and the J segment 6 bases; nucleotides outside the gene matches: 5. CDR3 in DNA: TGTGCCAGCAGTTACGGACTAGCTGGAGCCGGGGAGCTGTTTTTT. Residues: CASSYGLAGAGELFF.

The chain employs TRBV11-3 and TRBJ1-3; 7 positions match TRBD1. The CDR3 has 14 residues. Germline V gene lookup returns CDR1 SGHNT and CDR2 YENEEA. V lost 5 bases to trimming and J lost 4 bases; unmatched junction nucleotides: 5. CDR3: CASSKTGFGNTIYF. CDR3 sequence (DNA): TGTGCCAGCAGCAAGACAGGGTTCGGAAACACCATATATTTT.

CDR3 region: CASSPRGATGYTDTQYF. CDR3 in DNA: TGTGCCAGCAGCCCCAGGGGGGCTACCGGGTACACAGATACGCAGTATTTT. This chain links TRBV7-2 with TRBJ2-3; the D gene is possibly TRBD1 (7 bases). The CDR3 spans 17 residues. CDR1 is SGHTA and CDR2 is FQGNSA in the germline V gene. The ends were cut back, 5 bases at V and 2 bases at J, with 20 bases in the middle.